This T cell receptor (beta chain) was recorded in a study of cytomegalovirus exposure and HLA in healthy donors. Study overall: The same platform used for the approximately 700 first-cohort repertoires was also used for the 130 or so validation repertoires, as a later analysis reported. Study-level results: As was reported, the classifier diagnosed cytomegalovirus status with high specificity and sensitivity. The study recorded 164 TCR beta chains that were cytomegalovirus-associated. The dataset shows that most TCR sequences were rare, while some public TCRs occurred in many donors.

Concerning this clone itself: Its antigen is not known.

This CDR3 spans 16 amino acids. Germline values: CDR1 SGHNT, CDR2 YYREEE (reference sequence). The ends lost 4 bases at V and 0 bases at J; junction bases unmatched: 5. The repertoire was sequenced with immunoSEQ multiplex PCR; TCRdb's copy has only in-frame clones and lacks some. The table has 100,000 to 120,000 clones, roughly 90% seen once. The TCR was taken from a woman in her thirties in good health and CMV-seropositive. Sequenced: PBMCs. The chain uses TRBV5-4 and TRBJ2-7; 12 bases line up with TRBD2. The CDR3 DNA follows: TGTGCCAGCAGCGCGGGACTAGCGGGCAGCTCCTACGAGCAGTACTTC. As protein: CASSAGLAGSSYEQYF.